This T cell receptor (beta chain) was sequenced in a study of T cells in Graves' hyperthyroidism and ophthalmopathy. Across the study: The blood sample was taken at first diagnosis, before treatment began. Study-wide results and limits: Blood also contained most expanded thyroid clonotypes above 0.001.

Amplified TCR beta CDR3 regions came from RNA transcripts. The primer set for the first-round RT-PCR of the TCR CDR3 was HTBI. Each CDR3 protein is one row after TCRdb ran MiXCR on the multiplex PCR reads. The data show approximately 690,000 distinct CDR3 sequences, about 15% seen once. About this clonotype: Its antigen remains unidentified. A much more abundant neighbour one base away suggests this may be a read error.

Any patient presenting with uncontrolled infection, other autoimmune disease, pregnancy or lactation was left out. The CDR3 length is 14 residues. Looked up from germline, CDR1 is KGHSH and CDR2 is LQKENI. The material sequenced was blood. The genes are TRBV18 and TRBJ2-2; 8 bases are a match to TRBD1. The sequence was obtained from a woman aged 45-59 years with Graves' ophthalmopathy. CDR3 nucleotides: TGTGCCAGCCCACCCTTGGACAGGGCCGGGGAGCTGTTTTTT. Amino acids: CASPPLDRAGELFF.